This T cell receptor beta chain stems from a study of blood T cell repertoires in COVID-19. As for the study in general: Researchers got acute and convalescent COVID-19 samples from the United States, Italy and Spain. PBMCs, B-cell-depleted T cells, or T cells were the source of the cDNA or gDNA that made up the material.

Trimming took 3 bases from V and 2 from J; bases not matched to a gene: 6. The length of the CDR3 is 15 residues. The germline gives CDR1 LNHNV, CDR2 YYDKDF (reference sequence). Per the study methods: Reference gene primer amplification gave nucleated cell count estimates. Sequencing was performed with immunoSEQ multiplex PCR; in TCRdb, only in-frame clones are kept and a portion is missing. V, J and clone size derive from that table, while D and trimming were established from the DNA sequence. The data contain about 88,000 clones, about 89% of them singletons. The chain combines TRBV15 with TRBJ2-5; 7 nucleotides agree with TRBD1. The sequenced sample consisted of peripheral blood. This TCR was sampled from a human donor with active COVID-19. The donor label of this sample is uncertain. The CDR3 DNA reads as TGTGCCACCAGCAGGGGGTGGACAGGTCAAGAGACCCAGTACTTC. It encodes CATSRGWTGQETQYF.